One and the same sample provided the 9 T cell receptor beta chains below, sequenced in a study of CD8+ T cells in alopecia areata. Treatment noted: oral pan-JAK inhibitor, 5-10 mg twice daily. Extraction and reverse transcription of RNA yielded cDNA as the sequencing template. The protocol was immunoSEQ multiplex PCR, while the TCRdb copy is restricted to in-frame clones and leaves out a portion. Among 190,000 or so clones, around 58% were seen once, and the ten largest hold roughly 12%. Here the sequenced sample was CD8+ T cells sorted from blood, taken at week 24, from a patient treated with tofacitinib. Every receptor here comes from a human donor with alopecia areata.

The rearrangement links TRBV27 to TRBJ1-1; D unclear. Trimming took off 3 bases at V and 0 bases at J, with 8 bases between the two ends. Germline CDR1 and CDR2: MNHEY and SMNVEV (reference sequence). This CDR3 spans 14 amino acids. The CDR3 region has the DNA TGTGCCAGCAGTTTGCCGGGGATGAACACTGAAGCTTTCTTT. The encoded protein is CASSLPGMNTEAFF.

There are a few counts of this clone. The V and J genes are TRBV12-5 and TRBJ2-3, with TRBD1 as a possible D gene (5 bases). CDR1 is LGHNT and CDR2 is FRNRAP in the germline V gene. CDR3 length equals 15 residues. V lost 6 bases, J lost 1 base, and 14 bases lay in between. For the CDR3, the DNA is TGTGCTAGTGGATCAGGGATACGGCGCACAGATACGCAGTATTTT. Translation: CASGSGIRRTDTQYF.

The chain joins TRBV7-2 to TRBJ2-2, with 10 bases lining up with TRBD1. V was clipped by 5 bases and J by 7 bases; unmatched bases: 10. The germline gives CDR1 SGHTA, CDR2 FQGNSA. The CDR3 totals 16 residues. The CDR3 nucleotides read TGTGCCAGCAGCCCCCGACAGGGGGCGGAGGGCGGGGAGCTGTTTTTT. Translating gives CASSPRQGAEGGELFF.

The chain has TRBV5-1 and TRBJ2-3, with 8 positions matching TRBD2. This CDR3 has 15 amino acids. The junction had 10 bases not matched to a gene; V was cut back by 4 bases and J by 6 bases. Germline V lookup: CDR1 SGHRS, CDR2 YFSETQ. CDR3: CASSLRGGQADTQYF. CDR3 sequence (DNA): TGCGCCAGCAGCCTACGGGGGGGCCAGGCTGATACGCAGTATTTT.

CDR3 amino acids: CASSPLGQGAVETQYF. The DNA for the CDR3 is TGTGCCAGCAGCCCACTCGGACAGGGGGCGGTGGAGACCCAGTACTTC. The rearrangement links TRBV6-6 to TRBJ2-5, with 11 nucleotides matching TRBD1. V shed 6 bases, J shed 5 bases, and the junction held 11 bases outside the gene matches. The CDR3 has 16 residues. From germline, CDR1 is MNHNY and CDR2 SVGAGI (reference sequence).

This clone was picked up one time. V usage is TRBV7-6 and J usage is TRBJ2-5; D possibly corresponds to TRBD1 (6 bases). CDR1 SGHVS and CDR2 FNYEAQ come from the germline V gene. The V gene lost 6 bases and the J gene lost 2 bases, with 10 bases spanning the gap. The CDR3 totals 13 residues. CDR3: CASRRRGQETQYF. The CDR3 DNA follows: TGTGCCAGCAGGCGAAGGGGGCAAGAGACCCAGTACTTC.

The rearrangement uses TRBV30 and TRBJ2-3; 8 bases map to TRBD2. V shed 2 bases and J 6 bases; nucleotides not matched to a gene: 7. Germline-derived CDR1 and CDR2 are GTSNPN and SVGIG (reference sequence). This CDR3 region has 14 residues. The CDR3 region is CAWSMAGGGDTQYF. CDR3 nucleotides: TGTGCCTGGAGTATGGCGGGGGGTGGTGATACGCAGTATTTT.

This clone was seen a handful of times. This chain joins TRBV6-6 and TRBJ2-1; a weak D match, TRBD2 (5 bases). Germline V gives CDR1 MNHNY, CDR2 SVGAGI (reference sequence). The CDR3 is 13 residues long. Trimming took 0 bases from V and 8 from J, leaving 8 bases between them. In DNA, the CDR3 is TGTGCCAGCAGTTACTCGGACTGGGATGAGCAGTTCTTC. Protein sequence: CASSYSDWDEQFF.

The CDR3 is CAGRYDSTDTQYF. CDR3 nucleotide sequence: TGTGCCGGGAGATACGACAGCACAGATACGCAGTATTTT. The chain couples TRBV5-6 to TRBJ2-3, with D possibly TRBD2 on 5 matching bases. Germline V lookup: CDR1 SGHDT, CDR2 YYEEEE. The CDR3 has 13 amino acids. V was pared by 10 bases and J by 0 bases, with 12 bases between.